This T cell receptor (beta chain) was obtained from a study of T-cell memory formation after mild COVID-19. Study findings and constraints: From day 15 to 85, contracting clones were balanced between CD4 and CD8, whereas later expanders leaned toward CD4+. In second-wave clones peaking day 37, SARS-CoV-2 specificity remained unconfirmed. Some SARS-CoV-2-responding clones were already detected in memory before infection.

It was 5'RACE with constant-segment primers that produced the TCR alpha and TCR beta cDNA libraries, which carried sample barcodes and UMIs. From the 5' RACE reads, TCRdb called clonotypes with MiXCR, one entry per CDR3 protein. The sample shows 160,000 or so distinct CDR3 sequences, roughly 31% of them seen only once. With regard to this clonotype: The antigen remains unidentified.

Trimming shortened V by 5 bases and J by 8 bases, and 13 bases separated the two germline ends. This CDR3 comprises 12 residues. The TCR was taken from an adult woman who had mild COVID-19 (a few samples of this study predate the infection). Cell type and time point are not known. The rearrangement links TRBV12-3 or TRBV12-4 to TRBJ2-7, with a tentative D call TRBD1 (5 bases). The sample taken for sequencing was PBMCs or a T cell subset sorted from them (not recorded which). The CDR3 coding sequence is TGTGCCAGCAGTATAGGGCAGGGTAAGCAGTACTTC. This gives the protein CASSIGQGKQYF.